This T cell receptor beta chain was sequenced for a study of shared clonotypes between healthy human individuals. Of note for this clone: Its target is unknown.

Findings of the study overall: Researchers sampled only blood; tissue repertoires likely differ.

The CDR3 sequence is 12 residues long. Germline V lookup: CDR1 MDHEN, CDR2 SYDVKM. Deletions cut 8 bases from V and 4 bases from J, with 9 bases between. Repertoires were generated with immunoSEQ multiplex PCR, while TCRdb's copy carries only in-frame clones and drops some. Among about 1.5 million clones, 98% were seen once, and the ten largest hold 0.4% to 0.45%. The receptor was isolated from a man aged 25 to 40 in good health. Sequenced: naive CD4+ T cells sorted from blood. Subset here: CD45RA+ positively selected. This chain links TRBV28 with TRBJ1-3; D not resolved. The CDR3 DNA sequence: TGTGCCAGCTCGGAGTTGGGAAACACCATATATTTT. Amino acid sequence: CASSELGNTIYF.